These 3 T cell receptor beta chains share one sample of origin, sequenced in a study of blood T cell repertoires in COVID-19. Profiling relied on immunoSEQ multiplex PCR, and the TCRdb table lists in-frame clones only, not all of them. The repertoire consists of some 230,000 clones, with about four fifths occurring once and the leading ten covering approximately 1.4%. The sequencing sample was made of PBMCs or T cells enriched from blood (not recorded which). The receptor source for this set is a woman in her thirties or forties with acute COVID-19.

Only a few counts were recorded for this clone. The rearrangement joins TRBV28 to TRBJ2-7; a possible D gene is TRBD2 (5 bases). The germline gives CDR1 MDHEN, CDR2 SYDVKM. V lost 10 bases and J 4 bases, leaving 17 bases between the germline ends. There are 13 residues in the CDR3. The CDR3 DNA reads TGTGCCACCCTTACGGGGAGAACTTACGAGCAGTACTTC. Its protein product is CATLTGRTYEQYF.

The V gene is TRBV24-1, the J gene TRBJ2-3, with D perhaps matching TRBD2 (5 bases). Germline V gene sequence: CDR1 KGHDR, CDR2 SFDVKD. Deletions cut 3 bases from V and 5 bases from J, with 17 bases between. The length of the CDR3 is 16 residues. CDR3 in DNA: TGTGCCACCAGTGATCCAGGACTCCCGTCGGTAGATACGCAGTATTTT. As protein: CATSDPGLPSVDTQYF.

The chain has TRBV25-1 and TRBJ1-3, with D possibly being TRBD1 (6 bases). Germline CDR1 MGHDK, CDR2 SYGVNS. Trimming removed 4 bases from V and 0 bases from J, with 13 bases in between. This CDR3 has 16 residues. CDR3 in DNA: TGTGCCAGCAGTGGGGGACAATTCGGCTCTGGAAACACCATATATTTT. Translated: CASSGGQFGSGNTIYF.